This T cell receptor (beta chain) was captured in a study of T cell responses to AZD1222 COVID-19 vaccine. Broader study findings: Unmutated variant regions are reportedly targeted by nearly half of spike-specific TCRs. The study identified only 6 or 7 AZD1222 recipients as seropositive at baseline. Most donors were white British, females outnumbered males, and clonal diversity was possibly underestimated. Dominant CD4 TCR responses targeted spike regions 160-218 and 743-854.

The sample holds a few counts of this clone. Its target is not known. CDR1 and CDR2 (germline): SEHNR, FQNEAQ (reference sequence). The length of the CDR3 is 11 residues. Trimming took 5 bases from V and 5 from J, leaving 7 bases between them. Clones were read by immunoSEQ multiplex PCR, and TCRdb kept only the in-frame ones, dropping some. The data show about 110,000 clones, roughly 92% seen once. The TCR comes from an adult who received the AZD1222 COVID-19 vaccine. The chain is built from TRBV7-9 and TRBJ2-7; D not certain. The sequencing used peripheral blood, collected 28 days after the second AZD1222 dose. CDR3: CASSPSNEQYF. The CDR3 bases are TGTGCCAGCAGCCCGTCCAACGAGCAGTACTTC.